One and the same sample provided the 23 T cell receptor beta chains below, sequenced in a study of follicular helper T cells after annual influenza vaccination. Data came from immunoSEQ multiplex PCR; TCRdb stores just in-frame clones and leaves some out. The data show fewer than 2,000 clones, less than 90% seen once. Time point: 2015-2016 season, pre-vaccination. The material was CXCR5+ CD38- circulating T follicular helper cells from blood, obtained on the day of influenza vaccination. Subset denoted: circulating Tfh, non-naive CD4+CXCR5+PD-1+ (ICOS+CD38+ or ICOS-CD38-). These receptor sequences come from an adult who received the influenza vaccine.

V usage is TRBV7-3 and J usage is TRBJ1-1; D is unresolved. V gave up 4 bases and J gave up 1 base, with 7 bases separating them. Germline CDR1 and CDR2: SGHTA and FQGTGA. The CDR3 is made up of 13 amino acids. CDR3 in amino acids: CASSYRKNTEAFF. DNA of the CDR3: TGTGCCAGCAGCTACCGAAAGAACACTGAAGCTTTCTTT.

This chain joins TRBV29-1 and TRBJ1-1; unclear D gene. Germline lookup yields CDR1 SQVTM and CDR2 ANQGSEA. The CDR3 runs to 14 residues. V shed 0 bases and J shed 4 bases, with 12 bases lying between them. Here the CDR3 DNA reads TGCAGCGTTGAAGATCGTCGGGGTGCCACTGAAGCTTTCTTT. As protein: CSVEDRRGATEAFF.

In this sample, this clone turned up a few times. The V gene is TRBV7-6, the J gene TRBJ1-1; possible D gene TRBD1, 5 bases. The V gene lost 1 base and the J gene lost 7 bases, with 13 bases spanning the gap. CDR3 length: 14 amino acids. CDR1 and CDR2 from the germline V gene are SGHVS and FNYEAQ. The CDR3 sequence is CASSLGFRDNEAFF. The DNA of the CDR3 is TGTGCCAGCAGCTTAGGGTTCAGGGATAATGAAGCTTTCTTT.

CDR3 residues: CASSLAGRGPTDTQYF. In nucleotides, the CDR3 is TGTGCCAGCTCATTAGCGGGGCGGGGGCCGACAGATACGCAGTATTTT. The gene calls are TRBV18 and TRBJ2-3, with TRBD2 matching 8 bases. Germline CDR1 KGHSH, CDR2 LQKENI. The J segment lost 3 bases and the V segment lost 5 bases, leaving 10 bases of the junction unmatched. CDR3 size: 16 residues.

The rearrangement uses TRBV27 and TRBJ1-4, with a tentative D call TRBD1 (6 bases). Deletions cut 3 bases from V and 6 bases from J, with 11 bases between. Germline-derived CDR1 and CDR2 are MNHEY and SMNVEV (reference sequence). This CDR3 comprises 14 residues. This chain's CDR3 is CASSLGGAHEKLFF. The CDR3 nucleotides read TGTGCCAGCAGTTTGGGGGGGGCGCATGAAAAACTGTTTTTT.

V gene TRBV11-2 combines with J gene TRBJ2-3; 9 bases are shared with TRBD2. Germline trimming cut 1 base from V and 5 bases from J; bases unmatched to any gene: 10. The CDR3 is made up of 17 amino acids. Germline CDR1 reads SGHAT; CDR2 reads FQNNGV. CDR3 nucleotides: TGTGCCAGCAGCTTAGGGGCTAGCGGGAAAAGAATAGATACGCAGTATTTT. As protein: CASSLGASGKRIDTQYF.

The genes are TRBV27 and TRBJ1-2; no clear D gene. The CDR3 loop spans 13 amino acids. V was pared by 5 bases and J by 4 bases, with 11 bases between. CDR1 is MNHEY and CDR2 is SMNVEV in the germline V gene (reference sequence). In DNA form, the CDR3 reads TGTGCCAGCAGTCCGGGTTTGGCCTATGGCTACACCTTC. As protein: CASSPGLAYGYTF.

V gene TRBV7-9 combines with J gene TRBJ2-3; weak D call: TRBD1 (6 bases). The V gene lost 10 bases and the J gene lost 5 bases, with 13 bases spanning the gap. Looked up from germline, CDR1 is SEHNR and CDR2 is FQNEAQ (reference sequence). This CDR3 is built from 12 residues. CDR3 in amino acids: CATQGLGDTQYF. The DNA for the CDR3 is TGTGCCACCCAGGGGTTAGGAGATACGCAGTATTTT.

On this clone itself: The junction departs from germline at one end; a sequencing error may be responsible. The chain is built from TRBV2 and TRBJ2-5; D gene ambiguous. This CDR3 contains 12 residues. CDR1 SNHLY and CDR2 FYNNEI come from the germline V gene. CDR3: CASSKAQETQYF. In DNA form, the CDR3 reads TGTGCCAGCAGTAAAGCACAAGAGACCCAGTACTTC.

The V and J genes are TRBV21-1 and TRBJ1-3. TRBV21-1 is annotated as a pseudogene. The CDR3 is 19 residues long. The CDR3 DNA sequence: TGTGCCAGCAGCAAATTTGCCCCCCTGAGGGGATTCTCTGGAAACACCATATATTTT. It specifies CASSKFAPLRGFSGNTIYF.

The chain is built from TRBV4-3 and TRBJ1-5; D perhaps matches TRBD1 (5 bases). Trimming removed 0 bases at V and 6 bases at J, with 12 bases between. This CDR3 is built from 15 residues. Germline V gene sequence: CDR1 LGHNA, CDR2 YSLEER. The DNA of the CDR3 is TGCGCCAGCAGCCAAGATTCGGCAGGGTCTCAGCCCCAGCATTTT. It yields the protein CASSQDSAGSQPQHF.

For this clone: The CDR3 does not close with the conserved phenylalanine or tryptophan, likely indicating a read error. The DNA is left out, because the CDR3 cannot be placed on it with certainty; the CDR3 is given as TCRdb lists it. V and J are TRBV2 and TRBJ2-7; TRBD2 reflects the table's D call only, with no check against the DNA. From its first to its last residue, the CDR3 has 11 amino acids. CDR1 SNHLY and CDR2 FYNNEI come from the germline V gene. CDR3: CASSEARGPSL.

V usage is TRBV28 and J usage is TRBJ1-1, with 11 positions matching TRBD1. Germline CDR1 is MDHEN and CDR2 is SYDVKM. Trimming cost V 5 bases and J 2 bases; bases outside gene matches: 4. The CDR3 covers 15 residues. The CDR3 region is CASSAGTGGNTEAFF. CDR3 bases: TGTGCCAGCAGTGCGGGGACAGGGGGTAACACTGAAGCTTTCTTT.

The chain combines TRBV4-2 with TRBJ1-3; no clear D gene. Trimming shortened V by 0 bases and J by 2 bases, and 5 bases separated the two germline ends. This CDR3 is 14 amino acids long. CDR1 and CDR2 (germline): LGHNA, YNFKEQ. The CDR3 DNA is TGTGCCAGCAGCCAAGAAAGAGCTGGAAACACCATATATTTT. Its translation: CASSQERAGNTIYF.

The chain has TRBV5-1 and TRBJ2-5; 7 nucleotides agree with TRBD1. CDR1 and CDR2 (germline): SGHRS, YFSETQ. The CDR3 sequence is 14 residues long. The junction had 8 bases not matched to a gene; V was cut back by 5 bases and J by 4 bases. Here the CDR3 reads CASSKTGLRETQYF. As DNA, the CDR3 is TGCGCCAGCAGTAAGACAGGGTTGCGAGAGACCCAGTACTTC.

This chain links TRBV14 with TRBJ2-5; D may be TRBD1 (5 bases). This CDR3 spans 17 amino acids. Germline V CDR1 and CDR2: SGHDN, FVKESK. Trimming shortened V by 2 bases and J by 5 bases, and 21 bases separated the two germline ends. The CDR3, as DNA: TGTGCCAGCAGCCAAAAAAGGGCCTTAGGGGCCAGGGAGACCCAGTACTTC. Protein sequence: CASSQKRALGARETQYF. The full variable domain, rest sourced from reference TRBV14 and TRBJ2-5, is EAGVTQFPSHSVIEKGQTVTLRCDPISGHDNLYWYRRVMGKEIKFLLHFVKESKQDESGMPNNRFLAERTGGTYSTLKVQPAELEDSGVYFCASSQKRALGARETQYFGPGTRLLVL.

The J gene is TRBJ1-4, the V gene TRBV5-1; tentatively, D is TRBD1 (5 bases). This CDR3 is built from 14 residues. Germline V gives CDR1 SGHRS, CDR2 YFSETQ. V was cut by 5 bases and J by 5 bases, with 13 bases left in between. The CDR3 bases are TGCGCCAGCAGTTGGGGGACGGGGAATGAAAAACTGTTTTTT. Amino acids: CASSWGTGNEKLFF.

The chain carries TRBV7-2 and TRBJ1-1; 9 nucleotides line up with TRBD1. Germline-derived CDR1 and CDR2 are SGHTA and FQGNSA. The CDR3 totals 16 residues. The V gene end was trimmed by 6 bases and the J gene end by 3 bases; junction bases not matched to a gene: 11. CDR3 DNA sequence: TGTGCCAGCAGTCCCTACAGGGGGCGGTTGGACACTGAAGCTTTCTTT. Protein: CASSPYRGRLDTEAFF.

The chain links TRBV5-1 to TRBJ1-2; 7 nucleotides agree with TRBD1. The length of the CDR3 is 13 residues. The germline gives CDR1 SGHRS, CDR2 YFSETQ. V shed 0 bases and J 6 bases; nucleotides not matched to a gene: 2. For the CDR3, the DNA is TGCGCCAGCAGCTTGGAAGGACAGGATGGCTACACCTTC. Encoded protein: CASSLEGQDGYTF.

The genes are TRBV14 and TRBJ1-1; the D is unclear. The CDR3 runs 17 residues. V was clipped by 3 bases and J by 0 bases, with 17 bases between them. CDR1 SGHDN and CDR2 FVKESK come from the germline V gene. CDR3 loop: CASSHSSVRRMNTEAFF. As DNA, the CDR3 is TGTGCCAGCAGCCACTCCTCCGTACGGCGGATGAACACTGAAGCTTTCTTT.

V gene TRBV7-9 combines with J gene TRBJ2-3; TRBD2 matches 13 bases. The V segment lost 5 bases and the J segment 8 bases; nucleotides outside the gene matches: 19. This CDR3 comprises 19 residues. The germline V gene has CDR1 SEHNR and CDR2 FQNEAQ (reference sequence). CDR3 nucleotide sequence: TGTGCCAGCAGCACTGAGACTAGCGGGAGGAGGGGAGTCGGGAGTACGCAGTATTTT. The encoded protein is CASSTETSGRRGVGSTQYF.

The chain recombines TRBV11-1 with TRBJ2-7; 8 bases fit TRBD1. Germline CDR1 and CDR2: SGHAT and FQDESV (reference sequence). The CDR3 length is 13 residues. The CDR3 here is CASSARTGYVAHV. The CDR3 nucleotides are TGTGCCAGCAGCGCACGGACAGGGTATGTAGCCCACGTC.

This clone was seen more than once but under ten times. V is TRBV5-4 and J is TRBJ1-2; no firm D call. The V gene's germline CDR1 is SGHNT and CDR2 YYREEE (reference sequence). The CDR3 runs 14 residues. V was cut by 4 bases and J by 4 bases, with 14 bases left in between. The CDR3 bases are TGTGCCAGCAGCCCCTCCGGGATTCCCTATGGCTACACCTTC. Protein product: CASSPSGIPYGYTF.